This T cell receptor beta chain emerged from a study of blood T cells in healthy people across ages. Study findings and constraints: Shifts in expanded clonotypes may have been confounded by donor CMV status, which was unknown. Older age went with lower TCR beta diversity per million T cells, in a roughly linear way.

Remarks on this clonotype: Its antigen remains unidentified.

With a J-beta primer mix and a sample-barcoded 5' primer, a second PCR ran about 7 to 12 cycles. TCRdb used MiXCR to reprocess the 5' RACE reads, holding one entry per CDR3 protein. The sample has about 290,000 distinct CDR3 sequences; 27% are singletons. With V trimmed by 2 bases and J by 1 base, 2 bases remained unmatched. This CDR3 is built from 16 residues. Germline CDR1 LGHDT, CDR2 YNNKEL (reference sequence). The chain joins TRBV3-1 to TRBJ1-1; 12 positions match TRBD1. This TCR came from a woman between 65 and 79 years old in good health. Sequencing was carried out using blood. The CDR3 region has the DNA TGTGCCAGCAGCCAAAGGGACAGGGGGCGGAACACTGAAGCTTTCTTT. Its translation: CASSQRDRGRNTEAFF.